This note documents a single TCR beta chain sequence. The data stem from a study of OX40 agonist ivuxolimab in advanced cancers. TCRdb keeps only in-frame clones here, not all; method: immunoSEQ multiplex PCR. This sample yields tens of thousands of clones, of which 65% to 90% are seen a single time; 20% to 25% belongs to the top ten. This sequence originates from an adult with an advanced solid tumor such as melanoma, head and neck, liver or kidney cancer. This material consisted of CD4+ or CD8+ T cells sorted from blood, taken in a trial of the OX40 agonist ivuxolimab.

CDR3 in amino acids: CASSLYWNTEAFF. The CDR3 DNA sequence: TGTGCCAGCAGTTTATATTGGAACACTGAAGCTTTCTTT. This chain links TRBV27 with TRBJ1-1; D ambiguous. CDR3 length: 13 amino acids. Between the trimmed V and J ends, which lost 1 base and 1 base, there was a span of 4 bases. Germline CDR1 reads MNHEY; CDR2 reads SMNVEV (reference sequence).